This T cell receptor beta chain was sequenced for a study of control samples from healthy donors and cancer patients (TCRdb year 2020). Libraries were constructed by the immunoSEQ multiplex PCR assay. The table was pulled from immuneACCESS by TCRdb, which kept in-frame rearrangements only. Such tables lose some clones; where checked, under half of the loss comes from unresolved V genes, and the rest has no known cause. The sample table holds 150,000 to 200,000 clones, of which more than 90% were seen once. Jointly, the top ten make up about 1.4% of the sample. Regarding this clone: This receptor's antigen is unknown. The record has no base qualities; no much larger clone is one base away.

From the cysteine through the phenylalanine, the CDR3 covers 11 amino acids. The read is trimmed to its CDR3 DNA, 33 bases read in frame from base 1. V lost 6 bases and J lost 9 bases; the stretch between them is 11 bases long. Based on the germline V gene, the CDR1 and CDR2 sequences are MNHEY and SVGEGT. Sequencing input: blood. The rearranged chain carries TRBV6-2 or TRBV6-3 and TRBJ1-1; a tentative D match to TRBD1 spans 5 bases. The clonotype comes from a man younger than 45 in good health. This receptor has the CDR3 CASSDGGQAFF. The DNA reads TGTGCCAGCAGCGACGGGGGTCAAGCTTTCTTT.